This T cell receptor (beta chain) is from a study of blood T cells in healthy people across ages. Overall study findings and caveats: Naive CD4+ cells and diversity were both higher in long-lived donors than in aged donors.

With regard to this clonotype: Its matching antigen is unknown.

PCR was performed a second time for about 7 to 12 cycles using a sample-barcoded 5' primer and a J-beta primer mix. From the 5' RACE reads, TCRdb called clonotypes with MiXCR, one entry per CDR3 protein. The sample has fewer than 1,000,000 distinct CDR3 sequences, approximately 48% seen once. V gave up 2 bases and J gave up 0 bases, with 14 bases separating them. Looked up from germline, CDR1 is SNHLY and CDR2 is FYNNEI. This CDR3 spans 17 amino acids. Each donor's blood draw was approximately 10 milliliters of peripheral blood. The receptor's source is a man in his 60s in good health. The material sequenced was blood. This chain joins TRBV2 and TRBJ2-1, with D perhaps TRBD1 or TRBD2 (5 bases each). DNA of the CDR3: TGTGCCAGCAGTGAATGGGGGAATTTAAACTCCTACAATGAGCAGTTCTTC. Translating it yields CASSEWGNLNSYNEQFF.